This passage covers 29 T cell receptor beta chains from one sample sequenced in a study of blood T cell repertoires in COVID-19. Method: immunoSEQ multiplex PCR; TCRdb's copy keeps in-frame clones and lacks some. The sample consists of some 130,000 clones, 70% to 80% of them appearing once. The sample comprised peripheral blood. The receptors come from a man aged 60-69 years who had recovered from COVID-19.

The chain couples TRBV5-1 to TRBJ2-5; 10 bases fit TRBD1. Germline assignment: CDR1 SGHRS and CDR2 YFSETQ. The length of the CDR3 is 15 residues. After removal of 2 bases from V and 3 bases from J, the junction contained 4 bases not matched to a gene. This CDR3 is CASSFSGTGEETQYF. The CDR3 DNA sequence: TGCGCCAGCAGCTTTTCCGGGACAGGGGAAGAGACCCAGTACTTC.

As for this clone: The junction and the germline gene differ at one end; a read error may be behind it. V usage is TRBV18 and J usage is TRBJ2-7; D might be TRBD2 (5 bases). Per the germline V gene, CDR1 is KGHSH and CDR2 is LQKENI. This CDR3 contains 15 residues. This CDR3 reads CASSPLQDSSHEQYF. Written as DNA, the CDR3 is TGTGCCAGCTCACCGCTTCAGGACTCCTCCCACGAGCAGTACTTC.

This chain joins TRBV3-1 (or the pseudogene TRBV3-2) and TRBJ1-1; D is ambiguous. The CDR3 loop spans 15 amino acids. Germline CDR1 LGHDT, CDR2 YNNKEL (reference sequence). V lost 0 bases and J lost 11, with 19 bases in between. CDR3: CASSQDSLQSPGAFF. The CDR3 DNA is TGTGCCAGCAGCCAAGATTCCCTACAATCTCCGGGGGCTTTCTTT.

The DNA for the CDR3 is TGTGCCAGCAGCCAAGGCATAGCGGCGGGAGGGCTTCGAAATGAGCAGTTCTTC. Its translation is CASSQGIAAGGLRNEQFF. V usage is TRBV3-1 (or the pseudogene TRBV3-2) and J usage is TRBJ2-1; 9 nucleotides agree with TRBD2. The CDR3 totals 18 residues. Germline-derived CDR1 and CDR2 are LGHDT and YNNKEL (reference sequence). Unmatched junction bases numbered 14, after V lost 1 base and J lost 7 bases.

The rearrangement uses TRBV20-1 and TRBJ2-3; no definite D call. CDR3 size: 11 residues. Trimming removed 6 bases from V and 3 bases from J, with 7 bases in between. Germline CDR1 is DFQATT and CDR2 is SNEGSKA (reference sequence). CDR3 nucleotide sequence: TGCAGTGCCCTTGTAACAGATACGCAGTATTTT. As protein: CSALVTDTQYF.

V is TRBV18 and J is TRBJ2-7; 7 positions match TRBD1. The CDR3 is made up of 14 amino acids. The germline CDR1 and CDR2 sequences are KGHSH and LQKENI. Trimming at V came to 6 bases and at J to 0 bases, leaving 5 bases not matched to a gene. The CDR3, as DNA: TGTGCCAGCTCGGACAGGACGAGCTCCTACGAGCAGTACTTC. Amino acid sequence: CASSDRTSSYEQYF.

This clone was seen a few times. The rearrangement uses TRBV30 and TRBJ1-6; weak D call: TRBD1 (5 bases). CDR1 is GTSNPN and CDR2 is SVGIG in the germline V gene (reference sequence). V lost 4 bases, J lost 5 bases, and 12 bases lay in between. The CDR3 contains 14 residues. Here the CDR3 reads CAWKGLWNNSPLHF. Here the CDR3 DNA reads TGTGCCTGGAAGGGACTTTGGAATAATTCACCCCTCCACTTT.

V gene TRBV19 combines with J gene TRBJ2-7; D call uncertain. Between the trimmed V and J ends, which lost 5 bases and 5 bases, there was a span of 10 bases. Germline V gene lookup returns CDR1 LNHDA and CDR2 SQIVND (reference sequence). CDR3 size: 12 residues. The CDR3 sequence is CASSGQSDEQYF. CDR3 nucleotides: TGTGCCAGTAGTGGGCAGTCCGACGAGCAGTACTTC.

This sequence joins TRBV11-3 and TRBJ2-7; D possibly corresponds to TRBD2 (5 bases). The germline V gene encodes CDR1 SGHNT and CDR2 YENEEA. The CDR3 covers 13 residues. The V and J ends lost 5 bases and 3 bases respectively, with 11 bases between them. CDR3 loop: CASSLPGSYEQYF. The CDR3 nucleotides read TGTGCCAGCAGCCTCCCGGGGAGCTACGAGCAGTACTTC.

V and J are TRBV7-6 and TRBJ2-7; the match to TRBD2 covers 12 bases. The germline gives CDR1 SGHVS, CDR2 FNYEAQ. This CDR3 comprises 15 residues. Germline trimming cut 1 base from V and 2 bases from J; bases unmatched to any gene: 0. Written as DNA, the CDR3 is TGTGCCAGCAGCTTAGGGACTAGCGGGACCTACGAGCAGTACTTC. This encodes CASSLGTSGTYEQYF.

This clone was counted once. This sequence joins TRBV28 and TRBJ1-1; perhaps TRBD1 as D (5 bases). The germline CDR1 and CDR2 sequences are MDHEN and SYDVKM. V was pared by 5 bases and J by 8 bases, with 15 bases between. The CDR3 is 13 residues long. CDR3 sequence: CASSPPGFGEAFF. The CDR3 nucleotides are TGTGCCAGCAGTCCCCCAGGGTTTGGGGAAGCTTTCTTT.

The gene calls are TRBV28 and TRBJ1-6; D is unresolved. This CDR3 is 16 amino acids long. Trimming pared 5 bases from V and 4 bases from J, leaving 15 bases between. Germline CDR1 is MDHEN and CDR2 is SYDVKM. The CDR3 loop is CASSLGLRRYNSPLHF. Written as DNA, the CDR3 is TGTGCCAGCAGTCTTGGACTCCGGCGGTATAATTCACCCCTCCACTTT. Based on the CDR3 plus reference TRBV28 and TRBJ1-6, the full variable domain is DVKVTQSSRYLVKRTGEKVFLECVQDMDHENMFWYRQDPGLGLRLIYFSYDVKMKEKGDIPEGYSVSREKKERFSLILESASTNQTSMYLCASSLGLRRYNSPLHFGNGTRLTVT.

The chain employs TRBV10-3 and TRBJ2-7; 11 bases are a match to TRBD2. Trimming at V came to 11 bases and at J to 4 bases, leaving 10 bases not matched to a gene. Per germline, CDR1 ENHRY and CDR2 SYGVKD. The CDR3 is 14 residues long. In nucleotides, the CDR3 is TGTGCCGCCAATAGCGGGAGGGCCGGGTACGAGCAGTACTTC. This translates into CAANSGRAGYEQYF.

This clone was detected once. The chain links TRBV6-2 or TRBV6-3 to TRBJ2-7; 7 positions match TRBD1. J was trimmed by 0 bases and V by 6 bases; bases with no gene match: 17. Germline CDR1 MNHEY, CDR2 SVGEGT. This CDR3 is 18 amino acids long. This CDR3 reads CASSPGQTKQGSSYEQYF. The CDR3 bases are TGTGCCAGCAGCCCGGGACAGACAAAGCAGGGGAGCTCCTACGAGCAGTACTTC.

The rearrangement uses TRBV11-2 and TRBJ2-1; 8 bases align to TRBD2. The V gene's germline CDR1 is SGHAT and CDR2 FQNNGV. The ends lost 5 bases at V and 7 bases at J; junction bases unmatched: 10. CDR3 size: 15 residues. CDR3: CASSERGASGNEQFF. Here the CDR3 DNA reads TGTGCCAGCAGCGAGCGAGGGGCTAGCGGGAATGAGCAGTTCTTC.

This chain links TRBV6-5 with TRBJ2-3; tentative D call: TRBD2 (6 bases). In germline, CDR1 is MNHEY, CDR2 SVGAGI. The CDR3 runs to 16 residues. The germline V and J ends were trimmed by 2 bases and 3 bases, with 15 bases remaining between them. CDR3 coding DNA: TGTGCCAGCAGTTACGAGGGCGGGATAGGGACAGATACGCAGTATTTT. This gives the protein CASSYEGGIGTDTQYF.

The V gene is TRBV2, the J gene TRBJ2-5; D remains ambiguous. CDR3 length equals 13 residues. The germline V gene has CDR1 SNHLY and CDR2 FYNNEI. V lost 4 bases, J lost 1 base, and 7 bases lay in between. The CDR3 protein is CASSALPQETQYF. The CDR3 DNA reads as TGTGCCAGCAGTGCCCTACCCCAAGAGACCCAGTACTTC.

This clone was seen only once. J is TRBJ1-2 and V is TRBV20-1; the D gene is possibly TRBD1 (6 bases). The CDR3 is 17 amino acids. Germline CDR1 DFQATT, CDR2 SNEGSKA (reference sequence). The V and J ends lost 3 bases and 4 bases respectively, with 24 bases between them. The CDR3 here is CSASYLGQKVSTYGYTF. In DNA, the CDR3 is TGCAGTGCTAGTTATCTTGGACAGAAAGTATCCACCTATGGCTACACCTTC.

This clone was observed a single time. The gene calls are TRBV6-5 and TRBJ1-1; no reliable D call. CDR3 size: 14 residues. CDR1 and CDR2 from the germline V gene are MNHEY and SVGAGI. V lost 6 bases and J lost 2, with 13 bases in between. In DNA form, the CDR3 reads TGTGCCAGCAGACCAACACCTCCCAACACTGAAGCTTTCTTT. Residues: CASRPTPPNTEAFF.

This clone was observed a single time. The CDR3 DNA reads TGTGCCAGCAGTGCCCGGGGACAGGGGGGTGGCTACACCTTC. Its protein is CASSARGQGGGYTF. The chain recombines TRBV25-1 with TRBJ1-2; 11 positions match TRBD1. CDR3 length: 14 amino acids. Trimming at V came to 4 bases and at J to 7 bases, leaving 5 bases not matched to a gene. Germline V lookup: CDR1 MGHDK, CDR2 SYGVNS.

V gene TRBV11-2 combines with J gene TRBJ2-7; 15 bases are a match to TRBD2. The V and J ends lost 2 bases and 5 bases, in that order; junction bases with no gene match: 7. The CDR3 runs 17 residues. CDR1 SGHAT and CDR2 FQNNGV come from the germline V gene. The CDR3 loop reads CASSLNLGLAGGHEQYF. In DNA form, the CDR3 reads TGTGCCAGCAGCTTAAACCTGGGACTAGCGGGAGGCCACGAGCAGTACTTC.

V is TRBV3-1 (or the pseudogene TRBV3-2) and J is TRBJ2-3, with 12 bases identical to TRBD2. There are 17 residues in the CDR3. The germline V gene encodes CDR1 LGHDT and CDR2 YNNKEL (reference sequence). J was trimmed by 5 bases and V by 5 bases; bases with no gene match: 11. The CDR3 loop is CASSRQLAGGPIDTQYF. The DNA of the CDR3 is TGTGCCAGCAGCAGACAGCTAGCGGGAGGGCCAATAGATACGCAGTATTTT.

The chain combines TRBV11-1 with TRBJ1-1; D is uncertain. Trimming cost V 4 bases and J 3 bases, with 9 bases left between them. The CDR3 covers 13 residues. Germline lookup yields CDR1 SGHAT and CDR2 FQDESV (reference sequence). This chain's CDR3 is CASSSSWDTEAFF. The CDR3 bases are TGTGCCAGCAGCTCTAGCTGGGACACTGAAGCTTTCTTT.

This clone was seen a few times. The chain couples TRBV28 to TRBJ1-2; D uncertain. CDR1 is MDHEN, CDR2 SYDVKM, per germline. Between the trimmed V and J ends, which lost 4 bases and 4 bases, there was a span of 13 bases. The CDR3 sequence is 14 residues long. CDR3 region: CASSSHPGSYGYTF. The CDR3 coding sequence is TGTGCCAGCAGTTCCCACCCGGGGAGCTATGGCTACACCTTC.

In this sample, this clone turned up once. The chain combines TRBV7-9 with TRBJ2-3; perhaps TRBD1 as D (6 bases). V was pared by 8 bases and J by 7 bases, with 13 bases between. Germline V gives CDR1 SEHNR, CDR2 FQNEAQ (reference sequence). This CDR3 has 12 residues. CDR3 protein: CASEGDENTQYF. CDR3 DNA sequence: TGTGCCAGCGAGGGGGATGAAAATACGCAGTATTTT.

This clone was seen a single time. The chain employs TRBV6-6 and TRBJ1-5; D is undetermined. Germline assignment: CDR1 MNHNY and CDR2 SVGAGI (reference sequence). This CDR3 has 14 amino acids. The V and J ends lost 6 bases and 1 base respectively, with 10 bases between them. The CDR3 region is CASSPGSSNQPQHF. CDR3 DNA sequence: TGTGCCAGCAGCCCGGGGTCCAGCAATCAGCCCCAGCATTTT.

The rearrangement joins TRBV30 to TRBJ1-1, with D maybe TRBD1 (5 bases). The V gene lost 4 bases and the J gene lost 11 bases, with 17 bases spanning the gap. Germline V lookup: CDR1 GTSNPN, CDR2 SVGIG (reference sequence). The CDR3 runs to 12 residues. CDR3: CAWTSPAGRAFF. The CDR3 nucleotides are TGTGCCTGGACCTCTCCCGCAGGGAGGGCTTTCTTT. Full variable domain (remainder filled in from reference TRBV30 and TRBJ1-1): SQTIHQWPATLVQPVGSPLSLECTVEGTSNPNLYWYRQAAGRGLQLLFYSVGIGQISSEVPQNLSASRPQDRQFILSSKKLLLSDSGFYLCAWTSPAGRAFFGQGTRLTVV.

J is TRBJ2-5 and V is TRBV5-1, with 9 bases fitting TRBD2. Germline-derived CDR1 and CDR2 are SGHRS and YFSETQ. CDR3 length: 15 residues. V dropped 0 bases and J dropped 4; count of bases not matched to a gene: 4. The CDR3 nucleotides are TGCGCCAGCAGCTTGGAGGGTAGCGGGGGAGAGACCCAGTACTTC. Its translation: CASSLEGSGGETQYF. Full variable domain (remainder filled in from reference TRBV5-1 and TRBJ2-5): KAGVTQTPRYLIKTRGQQVTLSCSPISGHRSVSWYQQTPGQGLQFLFEYFSETQRNKGNFPGRFSGRQFSNSRSEMNVSTLELGDSALYLCASSLEGSGGETQYFGPGTRLLVL.

This chain links TRBV19 with TRBJ1-6; 9 nucleotides agree with TRBD1. J gave up 0 bases and V 6 bases, and 6 bases lay outside the gene matches. The CDR3 loop spans 17 amino acids. Germline V gene data show CDR1 as LNHDA and CDR2 as SQIVND (reference sequence). In DNA form, the CDR3 reads TGTGCCAGTAGGCCGGGACAGGGATACTCCTATAATTCACCCCTCCACTTT. Translated, it gives CASRPGQGYSYNSPLHF.